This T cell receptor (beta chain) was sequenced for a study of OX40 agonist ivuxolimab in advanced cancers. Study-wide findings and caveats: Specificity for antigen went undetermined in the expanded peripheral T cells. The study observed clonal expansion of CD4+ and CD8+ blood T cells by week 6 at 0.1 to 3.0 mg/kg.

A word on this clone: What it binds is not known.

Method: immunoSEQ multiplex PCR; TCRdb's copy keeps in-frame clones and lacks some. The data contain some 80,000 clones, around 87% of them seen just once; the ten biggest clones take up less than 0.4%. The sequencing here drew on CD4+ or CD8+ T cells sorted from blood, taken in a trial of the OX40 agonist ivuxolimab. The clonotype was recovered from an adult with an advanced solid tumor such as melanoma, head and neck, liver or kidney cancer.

CDR3 DNA: TGTGCCAGCACCAGGTCGTTCCTAGCAAACTATGGCTACACCTTC. Amino acids: CASTRSFLANYGYTF. V usage is TRBV6-5 and J usage is TRBJ1-2; D uncertain. Germline V CDR1 and CDR2: MNHEY, SVGAGI. Trimming left V 7 bases short and J 2 bases short, with 17 bases between. CDR3 length: 15 amino acids.